Each of the 22 T cell receptor beta chains below was sequenced from the same sample in a study of PD-1 blockade in classical Hodgkin lymphoma. In every patient, relapse followed autologous stem cell transplantation, while exposure to brentuximab vedotin differed. TCRdb's table, derived via immunoSEQ multiplex PCR, lists solely in-frame clones and lacks some. The sample lists more than 40,000 clones, approximately 72% occurring once. The source was peripheral blood mononuclear cells (PBMCs), collected before the second cycle of nivolumab. These receptors originate from a human donor with classical Hodgkin lymphoma.

The chain recombines TRBV28 with TRBJ2-7, with 7 bases aligning to TRBD2. The germline V gene encodes CDR1 MDHEN and CDR2 SYDVKM. The junction had 12 bases not matched to a gene; V was cut back by 5 bases and J by 2 bases. The CDR3 contains 16 residues. This CDR3 is CASSTLADRLTYEQYF. The DNA of the CDR3 is TGTGCCAGCAGTACGCTAGCGGACCGACTTACCTACGAGCAGTACTTC.

This clone was recorded once. The chain has TRBV4-3 and TRBJ2-7; D perhaps matches TRBD2 (5 bases). The CDR3 is made up of 14 amino acids. V lost 4 bases, J lost 7 bases, and 17 bases lay in between. CDR1 is LGHNA, CDR2 YSLEER, per germline. The CDR3 protein is CASSRGRQSGEQYF. CDR3 in DNA: TGCGCCAGCAGCCGAGGACGTCAATCGGGGGAGCAGTACTTC.

Only one count was recorded for this clone. This chain joins TRBV6-6 and TRBJ2-7, with D uncertain. The V gene lost 8 bases and the J gene lost 3 bases, with 8 bases spanning the gap. CDR1 MNHNY and CDR2 SVGAGI come from the germline V gene (reference sequence). CDR3 length: 11 residues. The CDR3: CASGIYYEQYF. CDR3 nucleotides: TGTGCCAGCGGCATCTACTACGAGCAGTACTTC.

In its sample, this clone was seen a few times. V is TRBV4-3 and J is TRBJ2-3, with a tentative D call TRBD2 (6 bases). Germline V gene sequence: CDR1 LGHNA, CDR2 YSLEER. This CDR3 is 13 amino acids long. V dropped 3 bases and J dropped 13 bases, with 17 bases sitting between them. Here the CDR3 DNA reads TGCGCCAGCAGCCAGGGGGGAGCGACTATAGAGTATTTT. It encodes CASSQGGATIEYF.

This clone was recorded a few times. V gene TRBV5-4 combines with J gene TRBJ1-1; 9 bases agree with TRBD1. Per germline, CDR1 SGHNT and CDR2 YYREEE (reference sequence). The CDR3 spans 15 residues. Trimming cost V 0 bases and J 4 bases; bases outside gene matches: 4. CDR3 in amino acids: CASSLEGTGFTEAFF. Written as DNA, the CDR3 is TGTGCCAGCAGCTTGGAAGGGACAGGGTTCACTGAAGCTTTCTTT.

This clone has more than one count but fewer than ten. This chain connects TRBV19 to TRBJ2-5, with D possibly matching TRBD1 (5 bases). CDR1 and CDR2 (germline): LNHDA, SQIVND (reference sequence). Trimming removed 4 bases at V and 3 bases at J, with 9 bases between. The CDR3 sequence is 13 residues long. The CDR3 is CASSRQIEETQYF. The CDR3 DNA sequence: TGTGCCAGTAGTAGACAGATCGAAGAGACCCAGTACTTC.

The rearrangement links TRBV18 to TRBJ2-7, with D hard to call. The germline gives CDR1 KGHSH, CDR2 LQKENI. V dropped 3 bases and J dropped 0 bases, with 12 bases sitting between them. CDR3 length: 15 amino acids. CDR3 in amino acids: CASSPTLHDSYEQYF. The CDR3 DNA reads as TGTGCCAGCTCACCTACACTGCACGACTCCTACGAGCAGTACTTC.

The CDR3: CASSRQGGAFF. In nucleotides, the CDR3 is TGCGCCAGCAGCCGCCAAGGGGGGGCTTTCTTT. The chain has TRBV4-1 and TRBJ1-1; maybe TRBD1 (6 bases). Trimming took 4 bases from V and 11 from J, leaving 11 bases between them. CDR1 is MGHRA and CDR2 is YSYEKL in the germline V gene. This CDR3 is built from 11 residues.

The chain uses TRBV4-3 and TRBJ2-3; tentative D call: TRBD2 (6 bases). Germline V gene sequence: CDR1 LGHNA, CDR2 YSLEER. Trimming stripped 0 bases from V and 0 bases from J, with 16 bases between. The CDR3 totals 18 residues. DNA of the CDR3: TGCGCCAGCAGCCAAGACCGACTAGAAAGTGTGAGCACAGATACGCAGTATTTT. Translation gives CASSQDRLESVSTDTQYF.

V and J are TRBV7-9 and TRBJ1-1; D ambiguous. Germline CDR1 is SEHNR and CDR2 is FQNEAQ (reference sequence). With 5 bases removed from V and 3 bases from J, the gap between germline ends came to 13 bases. The CDR3 consists of 14 residues. The CDR3 DNA reads TGTGCCAGCAGCAATGGAGGGTGGGACACTGAAGCTTTCTTT. Translated, it gives CASSNGGWDTEAFF.

The chain links TRBV9 to TRBJ2-5, with unresolved D. CDR3 length: 14 residues. Trimming took 0 bases from V and 5 from J, leaving 11 bases between them. Germline lookup yields CDR1 SGDLS and CDR2 YYNGEE. The CDR3 loop reads CASSVVGSGETQYF. CDR3 DNA sequence: TGTGCCAGCAGCGTAGTGGGCTCCGGGGAGACCCAGTACTTC.

The chain carries TRBV27 and TRBJ2-2, with D hard to call. Germline values: CDR1 MNHEY, CDR2 SMNVEV (reference sequence). V was pared by 6 bases and J by 4 bases, with 6 bases between. The CDR3 covers 12 residues. The CDR3 DNA is TGTGCCAGCAGACTCAGCACCGGGGAGCTGTTTTTT. This sequence encodes CASRLSTGELFF.

The V and J genes are TRBV25-1 and TRBJ2-7; perhaps TRBD1 as D (5 bases). The germline gives CDR1 MGHDK, CDR2 SYGVNS. Trimming removed 3 bases at V and 0 bases at J, with 12 bases between. The CDR3 is 15 amino acids. CDR3 in DNA: TGTGCCAGCAGTGATTGGGGCTTCTCCTCCTACGAGCAGTACTTC. This sequence encodes CASSDWGFSSYEQYF.

CDR3 bases: TGTGCCAGCAGTTACTCGAGGGGACAGGGAGTCTACGAGCAGTACTTC. Its translation is CASSYSRGQGVYEQYF. This sequence joins TRBV6-6 and TRBJ2-7; 9 bases line up with TRBD1. This CDR3 is built from 16 residues. Losses at the gene ends were 0 bases for V and 3 bases for J; bases not matched to a gene: 6. CDR1 is MNHNY and CDR2 is SVGAGI in the germline V gene (reference sequence).

This clone was observed a handful of times. The J gene is TRBJ2-3, the V gene TRBV7-6; D remains ambiguous. Trimming took off 6 bases at V and 5 bases at J, with 3 bases between the two ends. CDR1 is SGHVS and CDR2 is FNYEAQ in the germline V gene. This CDR3 region has 10 residues. The CDR3 DNA follows: TGTGCCAGCAGAGGAGATACGCAGTATTTT. Translation: CASRGDTQYF.

The genes are TRBV29-1 and TRBJ1-3; 8 positions match TRBD1. Looked up from germline, CDR1 is SQVTM and CDR2 is ANQGSEA. After removal of 1 base from V and 4 bases from J, the junction contained 6 bases not matched to a gene. CDR3 size: 15 residues. CDR3 region: CSVEGGTGEGNTIYF. The CDR3, as DNA: TGCAGCGTTGAAGGTGGGACAGGTGAAGGAAACACCATATATTTT.

This clone was observed once. The rearrangement links TRBV6-5 to TRBJ2-1; tentative D call: TRBD1 (6 bases). CDR3 length: 14 amino acids. V lost 6 bases, J lost 5 bases, and 14 bases lay in between. Germline V CDR1 and CDR2: MNHEY, SVGAGI. Here the CDR3 reads CASSHGQNNNEQFF. In DNA form, the CDR3 reads TGTGCCAGCAGCCACGGACAGAACAACAATGAGCAGTTCTTC.

V and J are TRBV19 and TRBJ2-3, with 9 bases matching TRBD1. The CDR3 spans 16 residues. The trim removed 5 bases at V and 2 bases at J, leaving 8 bases unmatched. Germline assignment: CDR1 LNHDA and CDR2 SQIVND (reference sequence). CDR3 sequence reads: CASSAGTGRYTDTQYF. In DNA form, the CDR3 reads TGTGCCAGTAGTGCCGGGACAGGGAGATACACAGATACGCAGTATTTT.

This clone showed up many times. The chain employs TRBV6-5 and TRBJ2-2, with D possibly TRBD1 on 6 matching bases. V was cut by 2 bases and J by 6 bases, with 10 bases left in between. CDR1 MNHEY and CDR2 SVGAGI come from the germline V gene. The CDR3 contains 14 residues. CDR3 nucleotides: TGTGCCAGCAGTTACGGGGACAACGCCGGGGAGCTGTTTTTT. The encoded protein is CASSYGDNAGELFF.

The chain employs TRBV14 and TRBJ2-4; tentatively, D is TRBD2 (6 bases). The CDR3 has 15 residues. V was pared by 4 bases and J by 8 bases, with 18 bases between. CDR1 and CDR2 from the germline V gene are SGHDN and FVKESK. In DNA form, the CDR3 reads TGTGCCAGCAGCCCGTTGGGGGGTACTCTTGACATTCAGTACTTC. It specifies CASSPLGGTLDIQYF. Based on the CDR3 plus reference TRBV14 and TRBJ2-4, the full variable domain is EAGVTQFPSHSVIEKGQTVTLRCDPISGHDNLYWYRRVMGKEIKFLLHFVKESKQDESGMPNNRFLAERTGGTYSTLKVQPAELEDSGVYFCASSPLGGTLDIQYFGAGTRLSVL.

The chain couples TRBV6-5 to TRBJ2-5; tentatively, D is TRBD1 (6 bases). V lost 0 bases to trimming and J lost 0 bases, with 8 bases between them. Germline V CDR1 and CDR2: MNHEY, SVGAGI. The length of the CDR3 is 15 residues. This CDR3 reads CASSYSTGHQETQYF. DNA of the CDR3: TGTGCCAGCAGTTACTCGACAGGCCACCAAGAGACCCAGTACTTC.

V usage is TRBV6-7 and J usage is TRBJ2-3; D may be TRBD1 (5 bases). TRBV6-7 is filed as an ORF, its function uncertain. V was trimmed by 1 base and J by 5 bases, leaving 13 bases between them. This CDR3 has 15 residues. As DNA, the CDR3 is TGTGCCAGCAGTTACTTTTCGGTTCAGGGAGATACGCAGTATTTT. Its translation: CASSYFSVQGDTQYF.